This T cell receptor beta chain appears in the sequencing data of a study of blood T cells in healthy people across ages (dated by TCRdb to the mid-2010s). Looking at the study overall: In model experiments, roughly one uniquely barcoded TCR beta cDNA molecule per two T cells was captured by template switching. The study measured age-related changes in TCR beta repertoire diversity using deep sequencing normalized with unique cDNA molecular identifiers. To avoid experimental bias, donors of different ages were distributed randomly across sequencing lanes. The donors were split into four age groups: young (average 16 years), middle-aged (around 40), aged (about 56) and long-lived (approximately 89). Using the same blood draw, the study looked at two additional independent replicas of 1 million unique cDNA reads for two donors, one aged 18 to 30 and the other aged 80 or older. What the study reported, not specific to this receptor: Because profiling used bulk unsorted PBMCs, naive and antigen-experienced compartments could not be compared conclusively. Compared with the aged group, the long-lived group had more naive CD4+ T cells, fewer expanded clones and increased TCR diversity, suggesting age selection. Estimates of total diversity from one million sequenced T cells were regarded as lower bounds and underestimates. Observed TCR beta diversity per million T cells fell roughly linearly with age, and a significant reduction was already apparent by age around 40. Observed TCR beta diversity correlated strongly with the percentage of naive T cells measured by flow cytometry. Because the CMV infection status of the donors was unknown, age-related changes in expanded clonotypes may potentially have been confounded.

For this clonotype: Its antigen is unknown. No quality values exist for individual bases; no much larger clone is one base distant.

The 39 donors, aged about 6 to 95 years, were systemically healthy Caucasian individuals from Russia. Ten milliliters of peripheral blood were drawn from each donor into EDTA-treated Vacutainer tubes. Ficoll-Paque density-gradient centrifugation was used to isolate PBMCs, with at least 6.5 million per sample. Trizol reagent was used to extract total RNA from the PBMCs, yielding at least 6 micrograms per sample. The percentages of naive CD45RAhigh/CD27high T cells were determined by flow cytometry on a PBMC aliquot from every donor. The library was built by means of 5' RACE. Sequenced using an Illumina HiSeq 2500. A second roughly 7 to 11 cycle PCR used a sample-barcoded 5' primer and a J-beta primer mix. A unique molecular identifier was introduced onto each TCR beta cDNA molecule by a template-switch 5' adaptor carrying 12 random nucleotides. Each sample yielded at least 2.5 million CDR3-containing paired-end reads. First-strand cDNA was synthesized from all RNA with the Mint cDNA synthesis kit, primed by a TRBC-specific oligonucleotide. After uracil-DNA glycosylase treatment, a first 18-cycle PCR used universal primers M1SS and BC2_uni_R on all cDNA. Per the original workflow: For normalization, 1 million high-quality reads, each with a distinct molecular identifier, were randomly selected from each sample. Instead of being binned into consensus sequences, reads with shared molecular identifiers were discarded. CDR3 identification, clonotype clustering and error correction used MiTCR with a Q25 quality threshold and the strictest error-elimination algorithm. A nonparametric unseen species model with Euler transformation was used to estimate a lower bound on total TCR beta diversity. In-frame beta chains were kept once TCRdb had trimmed the public reads at Q25 with fastp and called clones with MiXCR. Rows with one shared CDR3 protein collapse into an entry with the most common genes and DNA. TCRdb's processing, not the study's, gives the V and J calls here. The sample contains about 590,000 distinct CDR3 sequences, under 30% of them found a single time. Clones ranked in the top ten supply 15% to 18% of the sample.

V loses 4 bases at its end and J loses 6 bases; junction bases beyond the gene matches: 0. From its cysteine to its phenylalanine, the CDR3 spans 13 amino acids. The kept DNA is CDR3 alone, 39 bases in frame from the first base. CDR1 and CDR2 are read off the germline V gene (reference sequence) as MNHEY and SMNVEV. The receptor's source is a woman of 80 years or more in good health. The rearranged chain carries TRBV27 and TRBJ2-2, and 9 junctional nucleotides match TRBD1. Sequences were obtained from blood. The DNA reads TGTGCCAGCAGTTGGGACAGGGCCGGGGAGCTGTTTTTT. It translates to CASSWDRAGELFF.